These 23 T cell receptor beta chains came from one sample sequenced in a study of shared clonotypes between healthy human individuals. Repertoires were generated with immunoSEQ multiplex PCR, while TCRdb's copy carries only in-frame clones and drops some. The sample holds 2.3 million or so clones, 85% to 95% seen once. The specimen was naive CD4+ T cells from PBMCs. Subset here: CD45RA+ positively selected. Every receptor here comes from a young man in good health. Some clones in this sample may be carry-over from other donors' samples.

The gene calls are TRBV5-8 and TRBJ2-1, with a weak D call TRBD2 (6 bases). There are 15 residues in the CDR3. Germline V gene lookup returns CDR1 SGHTS and CDR2 YDEGEE. V lost 4 bases and J lost 5, with 16 bases in between. The CDR3 nucleotides read TGTGCCAGCAGCCCGCAGGGACTGCCGAACAATGAGCAGTTCTTC. Protein sequence: CASSPQGLPNNEQFF.

CDR3 loop: CASSLGTGGADIQYF. In nucleotides, the CDR3 is TGCGCCAGCAGCTTGGGAACGGGGGGAGCGGACATTCAGTACTTC. The V and J genes are TRBV5-1 and TRBJ2-4; 7 bases fit TRBD2. CDR3 size: 15 residues. The germline gives CDR1 SGHRS, CDR2 YFSETQ. J was trimmed by 8 bases and V by 0 bases; bases with no gene match: 8.

The chain links TRBV30 to TRBJ2-7; the match to TRBD2 covers 10 bases. CDR3 size: 13 residues. Germline CDR1 and CDR2: GTSNPN and SVGIG (reference sequence). After removal of 1 base from V and 6 bases from J, the junction contained 3 bases not matched to a gene. DNA for the CDR3: TGTGCCTGGAGTGGGACTAGCGGTCTCGAGCAGTACTTC. Translation: CAWSGTSGLEQYF.

Of note for this clone: The same CDR3 can be traced to other DNA sequences in this sample. The chain uses TRBV6-1 and TRBJ1-5; no clear D. Between the trimmed V and J ends, which lost 4 bases and 2 bases, there was a span of 9 bases. Germline V gives CDR1 MNHNS, CDR2 SASEGT. This CDR3 is 14 amino acids long. The CDR3 bases are TGTGCCAGCAGTGTATCTAGGGGCAATCAGCCCCAGCATTTT. This translates into CASSVSRGNQPQHF.

The CDR3 DNA is TGTGCCAGCAGCGCTAACCCGGGACAGGGGGCTGCGTTCTTC. It is translated as CASSANPGQGAAFF. The chain employs TRBV9 and TRBJ2-1, with 12 bases fitting TRBD1. CDR1 and CDR2 from the germline V gene are SGDLS and YYNGEE. The CDR3 is 14 amino acids. Trimming cost V 3 bases and J 15 bases; bases outside gene matches: 10.

V usage is TRBV28 and J usage is TRBJ2-2; D remains ambiguous. Trimming removed 6 bases at V and 3 bases at J, with 14 bases between. The CDR3 is made up of 15 amino acids. Germline V gene data show CDR1 as MDHEN and CDR2 as SYDVKM. CDR3 coding DNA: TGTGCCAGCAGCCCCGGGTTTCGGGACACCGGGGAGCTGTTTTTT. Translated, it gives CASSPGFRDTGELFF.

The V gene is TRBV4-1, the J gene TRBJ2-7; 13 bases agree with TRBD2. This CDR3 spans 16 amino acids. CDR1 and CDR2 (germline): MGHRA, YSYEKL. The ends lost 3 bases at V and 3 bases at J; junction bases unmatched: 5. Here the CDR3 DNA reads TGCGCCAGCAGCCAGCAGGGACTAGCGGGAAACTACGAGCAGTACTTC. Encoded protein: CASSQQGLAGNYEQYF.

This clone has just one count. This chain uses TRBV27 with TRBJ2-2, with 10 bases fitting TRBD2. V gave up 3 bases and J gave up 4 bases; unmatched junction bases: 5. From germline, CDR1 is MNHEY and CDR2 SMNVEV (reference sequence). The CDR3 runs 16 residues. The CDR3 DNA is TGTGCCAGCAGTTTCTTGAGCGGGAGGGCCACCGGGGAGCTGTTTTTT. Protein sequence: CASSFLSGRATGELFF.

J is TRBJ1-4 and V is TRBV9; possibly TRBD1 for D (6 bases). V was trimmed by 3 bases and J by 0 bases, leaving 18 bases between them. There are 18 residues in the CDR3. Germline V gives CDR1 SGDLS, CDR2 YYNGEE. CDR3 sequence reads: CASSAEDRPPTTNEKLFF. CDR3 DNA: TGTGCCAGCAGCGCAGAAGACAGGCCCCCCACAACTAATGAAAAACTGTTTTTT.

The CDR3 DNA is TGCGCCAGCAGCTTGGGGCCACAGGGGATTAATGAAAAACTGTTTTTT. Translating it yields CASSLGPQGINEKLFF. The rearrangement links TRBV5-1 to TRBJ1-4; 7 bases align to TRBD1. Per germline, CDR1 SGHRS and CDR2 YFSETQ. CDR3 length equals 16 residues. Trimming cost V 0 bases and J 4 bases; bases outside gene matches: 6.

The gene calls are TRBV30 and TRBJ2-5; D ambiguous. Trimming removed 0 bases at V and 7 bases at J, with 12 bases between. This CDR3 has 13 residues. The germline gives CDR1 GTSNPN, CDR2 SVGIG (reference sequence). CDR3 in DNA: TGTGCCTGGAGTGTAGGTCTGGTACTGACCCAGTACTTC. It is translated as CAWSVGLVLTQYF.

This clone showed up just once. The gene calls are TRBV14 and TRBJ1-2; D is undetermined. The V and J ends lost 0 bases and 2 bases respectively, with 4 bases between them. Germline loops: CDR1 SGHDN, CDR2 FVKESK. The CDR3 is 13 amino acids. The CDR3, as DNA: TGTGCCAGCAGCCAAGAAGCAAACTATGGCTACACCTTC. It yields the protein CASSQEANYGYTF.

This clone was found a few times. The chain combines TRBV12-5 with TRBJ2-5; TRBD1 aligns across 8 bases. CDR1 and CDR2 from the germline V gene are LGHNT and FRNRAP. J was trimmed by 4 bases and V by 6 bases; bases with no gene match: 1. This CDR3 is 12 amino acids long. The DNA for the CDR3 is TGTGCTAGTGGACAGGGGGGAGAGACCCAGTACTTC. It encodes CASGQGGETQYF.

V usage is TRBV7-9 and J usage is TRBJ2-3, with 7 bases that match TRBD2. J gave up 6 bases and V 1 base, and 10 bases lay outside the gene matches. Per germline, CDR1 SEHNR and CDR2 FQNEAQ (reference sequence). This CDR3 spans 16 amino acids. Written as DNA, the CDR3 is TGTGCCAGCAGCTTAGGGGACGCGGGAGTAGCCGATACGCAGTATTTT. It encodes CASSLGDAGVADTQYF.

This chain links TRBV6-1 with TRBJ2-4, with a weak D call TRBD1 (5 bases). The CDR3 contains 18 residues. Germline values: CDR1 MNHNS, CDR2 SASEGT. Trimming cost V 3 bases and J 0 bases, with 18 bases left between them. The chain's CDR3 is CASSDVAGLPLAKNIQYF. CDR3 nucleotides: TGTGCCAGCAGTGATGTTGCAGGGCTTCCCTTAGCCAAAAACATTCAGTACTTC.

A single count supports this clone. The identical CDR3 is also encoded by other nucleotide sequences in the sample. The chain carries TRBV12-5 and TRBJ2-1; D is undetermined. Germline-derived CDR1 and CDR2 are LGHNT and FRNRAP. The CDR3 is 11 residues long. Trimming left V 4 bases short and J 5 bases short, with 3 bases between. Here the CDR3 DNA reads TGTGCTAGTGGTTCAAACAATGAGCAGTTCTTC. Its protein product is CASGSNNEQFF. The variable domain in full, with the rest retrieved from reference TRBV12-5 and TRBJ2-1, is DARVTQTPRHKVTEMGQEVTMRCQPILGHNTVFWYRQTMMQGLELLAYFRNRAPLDDSGMPKDRFSAEMPDATLATLKIQPSEPRDSAVYFCASGSNNEQFFGPGTRLTVL.

The J gene is TRBJ2-3, the V gene TRBV7-8; D gene uncertain. The germline V gene encodes CDR1 SGHVS and CDR2 FQNEAQ. V dropped 2 bases and J dropped 6 bases, with 18 bases sitting between them. This CDR3 spans 16 amino acids. CDR3 DNA: TGTGCCAGCAGCTTAATAGTCCCAGCACTTTATGATACGCAGTATTTT. Translation gives CASSLIVPALYDTQYF.

The rearrangement links TRBV30 to TRBJ2-1; D is unresolved. The germline V gene encodes CDR1 GTSNPN and CDR2 SVGIG (reference sequence). CDR3 length: 14 residues. Trimming shortened V by 3 bases and J by 4 bases, and 13 bases separated the two germline ends. The CDR3 region is CAWSDSDRYNEQFF. In nucleotides, the CDR3 is TGTGCCTGGAGCGACTCAGACCGTTACAATGAGCAGTTCTTC.

The rearrangement joins TRBV6-1 to TRBJ2-7; 9 nucleotides line up with TRBD1. Germline-derived CDR1 and CDR2 are MNHNS and SASEGT. After removal of 4 bases from V and 6 bases from J, the junction contained 10 bases not matched to a gene. The CDR3 is 15 amino acids. The CDR3 DNA reads as TGTGCCAGCAGTGTACCGGGACAGGGCTTGGGCGAGCAGTACTTC. As protein: CASSVPGQGLGEQYF.

In its sample, this clone was seen a few times. V and J are TRBV11-1 and TRBJ1-2; D gene uncertain. Between the trimmed V and J ends, which lost 4 bases and 6 bases, there was a span of 9 bases. The CDR3 is made up of 12 amino acids. Germline V gene data show CDR1 as SGHAT and CDR2 as FQDESV (reference sequence). Here the CDR3 reads CASSYEGDGYTF. The CDR3 nucleotides read TGTGCCAGCAGCTACGAGGGCGATGGCTACACCTTC.

The chain uses TRBV10-2 and TRBJ1-5; weak D call: TRBD1 (6 bases). The V gene lost 6 bases and the J gene lost 7 bases, with 16 bases spanning the gap. From germline, CDR1 is WSHSY and CDR2 SAAADI. CDR3 length: 14 residues. This CDR3 reads CASRPVGGEQPQHF. The DNA for the CDR3 is TGCGCCAGCAGGCCGGTCGGGGGCGAGCAGCCCCAGCATTTT.

The rearrangement links TRBV9 to TRBJ2-7; weak D call: TRBD1 (6 bases). The CDR3 runs 16 residues. Germline CDR1 is SGDLS and CDR2 is YYNGEE. V dropped 0 bases and J dropped 3 bases, with 16 bases sitting between them. The DNA of the CDR3 is TGTGCCAGCAGCGTAGCTGGTGGGGGCGGCGGCTACGAGCAGTACTTC. Protein product: CASSVAGGGGGYEQYF.

The V and J genes are TRBV7-2 and TRBJ1-2; the D is unclear. Germline V gene sequence: CDR1 SGHTA, CDR2 FQGNSA. V dropped 1 base and J dropped 8 bases, with 11 bases sitting between them. The CDR3 runs 13 residues. CDR3 in amino acids: CASSLGRGVGYTF. The CDR3 region has the DNA TGTGCCAGCAGCTTAGGACGCGGGGTCGGCTACACCTTC.